This is a list of T cell receptor beta chains from one sample in a study of beta chain features in type 1 diabetes. Profiling relied on immunoSEQ multiplex PCR, and the TCRdb table lists in-frame clones only, not all of them. The sample carries 150,000 to 200,000 clones, more than 10% recorded once. Input material: central memory CD4+ T cells from blood. These receptor sequences come from a young woman in good health. The CDR3 runs from the conserved cysteine through the conserved F or W.

V gene,J gene,CDR3 protein
TRBV29-1,TRBJ2-1,CSVALETGWNEQFF
TRBV7-2,TRBJ2-3,CASTPVFSRGDTQYF
TRBV6-5,TRBJ1-3,CASSYTGSSGNTIYF
TRBV9,TRBJ1-4,CASSEQVINEKLFF
TRBV29-1,TRBJ1-5,CSVEGGPGQPQHF
TRBV28,TRBJ2-5,CASRRGGIQETQYF
TRBV7-3,TRBJ2-3,CASSPRAAGTDTQYF
TRBV28,TRBJ1-5,CASSPFRGQGADQPQHF
TRBV5-4,TRBJ1-2,CASSLSGLGGYTF
TRBV30,TRBJ2-3,CAWMGAVGNTQYF
TRBV7-3,TRBJ2-3,CASSPTRTSGTDTQYF
TRBV28,TRBJ2-7,CASTNSESGSHEQYF
TRBV6-5,TRBJ2-3,CASSPDFSTDTQYF
TRBV21-1,TRBJ2-1,CASSPTLGQGKFF
TRBV30,TRBJ1-4,CAWRPQGVEKLFF
TRBV7-9,TRBJ2-1,CASSLVAGGYNEQFF
TRBV4-2,TRBJ2-5,CASSQETPSSTGSLETQYF
TRBV9,TRBJ2-1,CASSVAGYSYNEQFF
TRBV5-1,TRBJ2-7,CASSLGLYEQYF
TRBV2,TRBJ2-7,CASRGQSYEQYF
TRBV4-2,TRBJ2-1,CASSQGGLATHNEQFF
TRBV4-2,TRBJ2-5,CASSLEGSQETQYF
TRBV7-3,TRBJ2-3,CASSNGYTDTQYF
TRBV6-5,TRBJ2-1,CASSYSASGRANEQFF
TRBV7-2,TRBJ2-7,CASSLGVGREQYF
TRBV5-1,TRBJ2-6,CASSRGLAQANVLTF
TRBV18,TRBJ2-7,CASSPSQGAYEQYF
TRBV25-1,TRBJ1-2,CASSDLQGVGGYTF
TRBV23-1,TRBJ2-3,CASSQSKDTSSTDTQYF
TRBV18,TRBJ2-1,CASSPLQRNNEQFF
TRBV9,TRBJ2-1,CASSAGQGRPEQFF
TRBV6-1,TRBJ1-2,CASSGQTTGHYGYTF
TRBV30,TRBJ2-3,CAWTYRGADTQYF
TRBV6-5,TRBJ1-5,CASSYSPGDNQPQHF
TRBV15,TRBJ2-1,CATLGSSYNEQFF
TRBV10-3,TRBJ2-5,CAIRGDRVNQETQYF
TRBV27,TRBJ1-5,CASKGQSEISTEPQHF
TRBV5-4,TRBJ1-2,CASSPTWEAGGYTF
TRBV19,TRBJ2-5,CASSIGRGETQYF
TRBV4-2,TRBJ2-1,CASSPGLAGRGEQFF
TRBV11-2,TRBJ2-1,CASSQDSGTSGRRNEQFF
TRBV11-2,TRBJ2-7,CASSGTLYEQYF
TRBV7-6,TRBJ1-5,CASSPISRGDQPQHF